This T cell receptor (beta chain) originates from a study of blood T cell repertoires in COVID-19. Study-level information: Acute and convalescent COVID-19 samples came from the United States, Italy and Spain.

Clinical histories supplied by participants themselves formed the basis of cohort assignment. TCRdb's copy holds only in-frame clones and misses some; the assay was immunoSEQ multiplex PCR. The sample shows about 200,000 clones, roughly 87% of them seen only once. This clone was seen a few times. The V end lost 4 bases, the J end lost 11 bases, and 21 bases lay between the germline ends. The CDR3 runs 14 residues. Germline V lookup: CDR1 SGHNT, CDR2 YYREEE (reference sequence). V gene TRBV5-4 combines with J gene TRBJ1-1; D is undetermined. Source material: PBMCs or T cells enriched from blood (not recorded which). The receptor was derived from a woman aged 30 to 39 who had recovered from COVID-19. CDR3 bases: TGTGCCAGCAGCGAGCCTACGGGAGAGCGTTCCGCTTTCTTT. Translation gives CASSEPTGERSAFF. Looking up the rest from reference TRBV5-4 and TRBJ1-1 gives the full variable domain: ETGVTQSPTHLIKTRGQQVTLRCSSQSGHNTVSWYQQALGQGPQFIFQYYREEENGRGNFPPRFSGLQFPNYSSELNVNALELDDSALYLCASSEPTGERSAFFGQGTRLTVV.